The rows below give T cell receptor beta chains drawn from one sample of a study of shared clonotypes between healthy human individuals. The assay was immunoSEQ multiplex PCR, and TCRdb's table has in-frame clones only and misses some. The sample shows 2 million to 2.5 million clones, just over 90% of them seen only once. Sequencing was carried out using naive CD4+ T cells from PBMCs. All receptors derive from a man younger than 35 in good health. Some clones in this sample may be carry-over from other donors' samples. CDR3s include the opening cysteine and the closing phenylalanine or tryptophan. A D gene is named only where the DNA matches it firmly. The size of a clone is reported for some rows only, either as once, few or many, or as a class for expanded clones.

NA	TRBV20-1	TRBJ1-1	NA	TGCAGTGCCGAAAGGGGCACTGAAGCTTTCTTT	CSAERGTEAFF
NA	TRBV2	TRBJ1-5	NA	TGTGCCAGCAGTGAAGTTACAGACAATCAGCCCCAGCATTTT	CASSEVTDNQPQHF
NA	TRBV14	TRBJ1-1	NA	TGTGCCAGCAGCCAAGAAAGGACGGCGGGGTACAGCACTGAAGCTTTCTTT	CASSQERTAGYSTEAFF
TRBD2	TRBV6-1	TRBJ2-5	NA	TGTGCCAGCACGGCTAGCGGGAGTTCAGAGACCCAGTACTTC	CASTASGSSETQYF
NA	TRBV6-5	TRBJ1-2	NA	TGTGCCAGCAGTCCCGAGGGACTCACTAACTATGGCTACACCTTC	CASSPEGLTNYGYTF
TRBD1	TRBV5-5	TRBJ2-7	once	TGTGCCAGCAGCTTGTACCCGACAGGGCCTTCCTACGAGCAGTACTTC	CASSLYPTGPSYEQYF
NA	TRBV7-2	TRBJ2-3	NA	TGTGCCAGCAGCTTAGAGGTCGGCTTCACAGATACGCAGTATTTT	CASSLEVGFTDTQYF
TRBD2	TRBV5-1	TRBJ2-1	NA	TGCGCCAGCAGCTTGGTGGGACTAGCGGGAGCTGAGCAGTTCTTC	CASSLVGLAGAEQFF
TRBD2	TRBV19	TRBJ2-7	NA	TGTGCCAGTAGTCTATCTAGCGGGTCGAGCTCCTACGAGCAGTACTTC	CASSLSSGSSSYEQYF
TRBD1	TRBV23-1	TRBJ2-7	NA	TGCGCCAGCAGTCCCCGGGACAGGGGCTACGAGCAGTACTTC	CASSPRDRGYEQYF
NA	TRBV10-3	TRBJ2-1	NA	TGTGCCATCATTAGGACCAGCTCCTACAATGAGCAGTTCTTC	CAIIRTSSYNEQFF
TRBD2	TRBV4-3	TRBJ2-2	NA	TGCGCCAGCAGCCTACAAGATGGGCTAGCGGGCAACACCGGGGAGCTGTTTTTT	CASSLQDGLAGNTGELFF
TRBD1	TRBV19	TRBJ1-2	NA	TGTGCCAGTAGTGACCTCGGGACAGGGCCTACTCCTAACTATGGCTACACCTTC	CASSDLGTGPTPNYGYTF
NA	TRBV2	TRBJ1-3	NA	TGTGCCAGCAGGTTAGGGTCGGGAAACACCATATATTTT	CASRLGSGNTIYF
NA	TRBV6-5	TRBJ2-5	once	TGTGCCAGCAGTTACCCAGGTCAAGAGACCCAGTACTTC	CASSYPGQETQYF
NA	TRBV28	TRBJ1-3	once	TGTGCCAGCAGTTTTTCAGGGGCTCGCACTACGGGAAACACCATATATTTT	CASSFSGARTTGNTIYF
NA	TRBV20-1	TRBJ2-5	NA	TGCACCGCGGGCCTCGGAGAGACCCAGTACTTC	CTAGLGETQYF
NA	TRBV28	TRBJ1-4	NA	TGTGCCAGCAGTCCCCACGGGGCCGCAACTAATGAAAAACTGTTTTTT	CASSPHGAATNEKLFF
NA	TRBV7-2	TRBJ2-1	NA	TGTGCCAGCAGTCCACCCGGGGTCTTCTACAATGAGCAGTTCTTC	CASSPPGVFYNEQFF
TRBD1	TRBV15	TRBJ2-7	NA	TGTGCCACCAGCAGAGTTACGACAGGGAGCGAGCAGTACTTC	CATSRVTTGSEQYF
NA	TRBV11-1	TRBJ1-5	NA	TGTGCCAGCAGCTCGGCGGGGGCAAAGAGAAATCAGCCCCAGCATTTT	CASSSAGAKRNQPQHF
NA	TRBV18	TRBJ2-1	once	TGTGCCAGCTCACCAAACCAGAACAATGAGCAGTTCTTC	CASSPNQNNEQFF
NA	TRBV19	TRBJ1-2	NA	TGTGCCAGTGAGGCCAATTATGGCTACACCTTC	CASEANYGYTF
TRBD2	TRBV27	TRBJ2-3	NA	TGTGCCAGCCTAAACCTTGGGGGGGCAGATACGCAGTATTTT	CASLNLGGADTQYF
TRBD1	TRBV9	TRBJ1-2	NA	TGTGCCAGCAGCTTACGGACAGGGGGCAGCTATGGCTACACCTTC	CASSLRTGGSYGYTF
NA	TRBV28	TRBJ1-1	NA	TGTGCCAGCAGTTTACCAGGGGTTGGGGGCACTGAAGCTTTCTTT	CASSLPGVGGTEAFF
NA	TRBV11-2	TRBJ2-4	NA	TGTGCCAGCAGCCAGGCTAGCGTGAGTAAAAACATTCAGTACTTC	CASSQASVSKNIQYF
NA	TRBV18	TRBJ2-1	NA	TGTGCCAGCTCACCCGTTCTCGATGCCCCATACAATGAGCAGTTCTTC	CASSPVLDAPYNEQFF
NA	TRBV7-9	TRBJ2-1	NA	TGTGCCAGCAGTTCCTGGGGTAGCGACAATGAGCAGTTCTTC	CASSSWGSDNEQFF
NA	TRBV4-1	TRBJ2-4	NA	TGCGCCAGCAGCCAGGGGCTCGGGGCGCAAACCAAAAACATTCAGTACTTC	CASSQGLGAQTKNIQYF
TRBD1	TRBV5-1	TRBJ1-1	NA	TGCGCCAGCGCCGGGACAGGCCCGAACACTGAAGCTTTCTTT	CASAGTGPNTEAFF
NA	TRBV2	TRBJ2-3	NA	TGTGCCGTCATCCCACGGGACCTCCCAGATACGCAGTATTTT	CAVIPRDLPDTQYF
TRBD1	TRBV7-9	TRBJ2-3	NA	TGTGCCAGCACTTTAGGGACAGGGGGCACAGATACGCAGTATTTT	CASTLGTGGTDTQYF
NA	TRBV28	TRBJ1-1	NA	TGTGCCAGCAGTCAAACCGGGGGCACTGAAGCTTTCTTT	CASSQTGGTEAFF